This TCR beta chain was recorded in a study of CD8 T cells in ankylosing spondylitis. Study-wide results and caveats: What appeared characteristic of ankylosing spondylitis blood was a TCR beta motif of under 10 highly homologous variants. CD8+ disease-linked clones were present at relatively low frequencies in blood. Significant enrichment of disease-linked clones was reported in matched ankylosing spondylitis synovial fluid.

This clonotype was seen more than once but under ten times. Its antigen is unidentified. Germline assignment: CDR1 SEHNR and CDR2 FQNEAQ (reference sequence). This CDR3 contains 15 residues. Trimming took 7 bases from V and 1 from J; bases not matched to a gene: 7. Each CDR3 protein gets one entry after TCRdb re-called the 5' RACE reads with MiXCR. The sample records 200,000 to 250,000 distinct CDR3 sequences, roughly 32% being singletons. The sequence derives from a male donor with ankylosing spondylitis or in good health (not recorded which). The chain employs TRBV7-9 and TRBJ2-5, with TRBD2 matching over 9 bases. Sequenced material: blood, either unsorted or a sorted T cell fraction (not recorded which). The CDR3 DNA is TGTGCCAGCATCCGACTAGCGGACCTCCAAGAGACCCAGTACTTC. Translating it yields CASIRLADLQETQYF.